Listed here are 14 T cell receptor beta chains from one sample, sequenced in a study of blood T cell repertoires in COVID-19. This table comes from immunoSEQ multiplex PCR, and its TCRdb copy is limited to in-frame clones, with some not included. Of fewer than 75,000 clones in the sample, about 82% were seen once. The sequencing sample was made of peripheral blood. The receptors derive from a human donor in a cohort sampled during active COVID-19.

V is TRBV9 and J is TRBJ1-3, with 9 positions matching TRBD1. This CDR3 contains 15 residues. Trimming at V came to 3 bases and at J to 2 bases, leaving 3 bases not matched to a gene. CDR1 SGDLS and CDR2 YYNGEE come from the germline V gene. The CDR3 reads CASSAGTGTGNTIYF. The CDR3 DNA is TGTGCCAGCAGCGCAGGGACAGGGACTGGAAACACCATATATTTT.

Here the CDR3 reads CASSPLAQTYEQYF. DNA of the CDR3: TGTGCCAGCAGTCCCCTAGCACAGACCTACGAGCAGTACTTC. The chain has TRBV27 and TRBJ2-7, with D possibly being TRBD2 (5 bases). The V end was cut by 5 bases, the J end by 2 bases, with 13 bases between. This CDR3 has 14 amino acids. Germline lookup yields CDR1 MNHEY and CDR2 SMNVEV (reference sequence).

This rearrangement joins TRBV5-4 to TRBJ2-5; 12 nucleotides line up with TRBD2. This CDR3 is built from 16 residues. V trimming: 2 bases; J trimming: 4 bases; junction bases outside the gene matches: 6. Germline V gene data show CDR1 as SGHNT and CDR2 as YYREEE (reference sequence). The CDR3 is CASSFPSGGAGETQYF. The CDR3 bases are TGTGCCAGCAGCTTTCCTAGCGGGGGGGCAGGAGAGACCCAGTACTTC.

The V gene is TRBV5-5, the J gene TRBJ1-6; 9 positions match TRBD1. The junction had 5 bases not matched to a gene; V was cut back by 4 bases and J by 6 bases. Germline V lookup: CDR1 SGHKS, CDR2 YYEKEE (reference sequence). The CDR3 extends over 15 amino acids. CDR3 loop: CASSTPGQGNSPLHF. CDR3 sequence (DNA): TGTGCCAGCAGCACCCCGGGACAGGGTAATTCACCCCTCCACTTT.

The chain links TRBV2 to TRBJ1-3; D is unclear. With 2 bases removed from V and 0 bases from J, the gap between germline ends came to 2 bases. Germline CDR1 SNHLY, CDR2 FYNNEI. This CDR3 contains 13 residues. The DNA for the CDR3 is TGTGCCAGCAGTGAATACTCTGGAAACACCATATATTTT. It codes for CASSEYSGNTIYF.

In DNA form, the CDR3 reads TGTGCCAGCAAATACAGGGCTAAAAGAAACTATGGCTACACCTTC. Its protein product is CASKYRAKRNYGYTF. The chain carries TRBV6-5 and TRBJ1-2; possibly TRBD1 for D (6 bases). V was pared by 7 bases and J by 2 bases, with 17 bases between. The CDR3 extends over 15 amino acids. Germline V CDR1 and CDR2: MNHEY, SVGAGI.

The chain links TRBV11-2 to TRBJ1-1; the D is unclear. The germline CDR1 and CDR2 sequences are SGHAT and FQNNGV. This CDR3 has 14 amino acids. The V end lost 1 base, the J end lost 1 base, and 7 bases lay between the germline ends. The CDR3 DNA reads TGTGCCAGCAGCTTAGGACGGGGGAACACTGAAGCTTTCTTT. It translates to CASSLGRGNTEAFF.

The chain combines TRBV19 with TRBJ1-5; no definite D call. Germline CDR1 and CDR2: LNHDA and SQIVND (reference sequence). The CDR3 totals 15 residues. The ends were cut back, 3 bases at V and 6 bases at J, with 15 bases in the middle. CDR3 region: CASSISNIQRQPQHF. The CDR3 DNA reads as TGTGCCAGTAGTATTTCAAATATACAACGTCAGCCCCAGCATTTT. Using reference TRBV19 and TRBJ1-5 for the parts outside the CDR3, the full variable domain is DGGITQSPKYLFRKEGQNVTLSCEQNLNHDAMYWYRQDPGQGLRLIYYSQIVNDFQKGDIAEGYSVSREKKESFPLTVTSAQKNPTAFYLCASSISNIQRQPQHFGDGTRLSIL.

This clone was detected only a few times. V usage is TRBV7-3 and J usage is TRBJ2-3, with 7 positions matching TRBD2. Per the germline V gene, CDR1 is SGHTA and CDR2 is FQGTGA. The ends lost 3 bases at V and 1 base at J; junction bases unmatched: 4. The CDR3 runs 15 residues. CDR3 amino acids: CASSFGGGRTDTQYF. Here the CDR3 DNA reads TGTGCCAGCAGCTTCGGCGGGGGACGCACAGATACGCAGTATTTT.

This clone appeared a single time. This chain uses TRBV5-4 with TRBJ1-1; TRBD1 aligns across 10 bases. Trimming at V came to 0 bases and at J to 5 bases, leaving 4 bases not matched to a gene. The CDR3 runs to 15 residues. Germline values: CDR1 SGHNT, CDR2 YYREEE (reference sequence). The CDR3 reads CASSLVLGQGTEAFF. The CDR3 DNA follows: TGTGCCAGCAGCTTGGTTCTGGGACAGGGGACTGAAGCTTTCTTT.

This clone was picked up one time. The V gene is TRBV13, the J gene TRBJ1-4; 8 bases align to TRBD1. With 4 bases clipped from V and 7 bases from J, the junction kept 5 bases outside the gene matches. Per the germline V gene, CDR1 is PRHDT and CDR2 is FYEKMQ (reference sequence). This CDR3 spans 14 amino acids. This CDR3 is CASSYDRGSEKLFF. As DNA, the CDR3 is TGTGCCAGCAGCTACGACAGGGGAAGTGAAAAACTGTTTTTT.

V is TRBV28 and J is TRBJ2-4, with 7 bases fitting TRBD2. The J segment lost 1 base and the V segment lost 7 bases, leaving 7 bases of the junction unmatched. Looked up from germline, CDR1 is MDHEN and CDR2 is SYDVKM. The CDR3 length is 15 residues. CDR3 sequence (DNA): TGTGCCAGCAACCAGGGAGGGGTGGCCAAAAACATTCAGTACTTC. Translating it yields CASNQGGVAKNIQYF.

This clone came up a few times. This chain links TRBV7-2 with TRBJ2-1, with TRBD2 identical over 7 bases. This CDR3 has 16 residues. V dropped 3 bases and J dropped 2; count of bases not matched to a gene: 7. Germline V gives CDR1 SGHTA, CDR2 FQGNSA. In nucleotides, the CDR3 is TGTGCCAGCAGCTTTCCCATGGCGGGGGCCTACAATGAGCAGTTCTTC. This codes for CASSFPMAGAYNEQFF.

The CDR3, as DNA: TGTGCCAGCTCGCGGGGAAGGGTGAACACTGAAGCTTTCTTT. Its protein is CASSRGRVNTEAFF. This sequence joins TRBV27 and TRBJ1-1; D is undetermined. Germline loops: CDR1 MNHEY, CDR2 SMNVEV (reference sequence). The CDR3 sequence is 14 residues long. V shed 8 bases and J shed 0 bases, with 13 bases lying between them.